The rows below give T cell receptor beta chains drawn from one sample of a study of cytomegalovirus exposure and HLA in healthy donors. Generated by immunoSEQ multiplex PCR, the TCRdb table keeps only in-frame clones and is missing some. Here the sample spans approximately 100,000 clones, around 66% being singletons. Sequencing was carried out using PBMCs. Every receptor here comes from a man younger than 45 in good health and CMV-seronegative. CDR3s include the opening cysteine and the closing phenylalanine or tryptophan. The D gene is left open where the match is weak.

D gene,V gene,J gene,CDR3 length,CDR3 protein
TRBD1,TRBV7-6,TRBJ2-7,15,CASSLVLGQGYEQYF
TRBD2,TRBV25-1,TRBJ2-7,14,CASGSGEGSYEQYF
TRBD2,TRBV4-1,TRBJ2-6,16,CASSQPAGAGANVLTF
TRBD2,TRBV7-9,TRBJ2-1,17,CASSLAQRGSSYNEQFF
-,TRBV12-5,TRBJ2-5,18,CASGLGQQGTWYQETQYF
TRBD2,TRBV6-4,TRBJ2-3,17,CASSEVASGGSTDTQYF
TRBD2,TRBV5-4,TRBJ2-1,17,CASSLAQAGGSYNEQFF
-,TRBV6-4,TRBJ1-5,15,CASSASLQGNQPQHF
-,TRBV7-8,TRBJ1-2,16,CASSSTQLGREGGYTF
-,TRBV2,TRBJ2-3,12,CASSGRADTQYF
-,TRBV5-1,TRBJ1-1,15,CASSSGPAENTEAFF
-,TRBV7-8,TRBJ1-1,12,CASSLVGGEAFF
TRBD1,TRBV28,TRBJ2-5,14,CASSFSRGQATQYF
-,TRBV2,TRBJ2-3,15,CASRRGSGSTDTQYF
-,TRBV10-3,TRBJ2-6,16,CAISDPGYSGANVLTF
-,TRBV4-1,TRBJ2-7,15,CASSQEPFTSYEQYF
TRBD2,TRBV27,TRBJ2-7,11,CASSPGGRQYF
TRBD2,TRBV19,TRBJ2-3,14,CASRPKGTRNTQYF
-,TRBV6-6,TRBJ2-7,13,CATLAESSYEQYF
-,TRBV6-4,TRBJ1-6,15,CASSAFGRANSPLHF
-,TRBV7-8,TRBJ1-1,15,CASSSKGGSNTEAFF
-,TRBV6-5,TRBJ1-2,13,CASSGQPEGGYTF
-,TRBV5-1,TRBJ2-3,13,CASSSVVADTQYF
TRBD1,TRBV13,TRBJ2-7,17,CASSPPLPTGAPYEQYF
-,TRBV7-6,TRBJ2-5,14,CASSLALARETQYF
-,TRBV7-6,TRBJ2-7,14,CASSETDSSYEQYF
-,TRBV19,TRBJ2-1,14,CASSIQGEVDEQFF
TRBD2,TRBV5-1,TRBJ2-3,17,CASRVLSASGNVDTQYF